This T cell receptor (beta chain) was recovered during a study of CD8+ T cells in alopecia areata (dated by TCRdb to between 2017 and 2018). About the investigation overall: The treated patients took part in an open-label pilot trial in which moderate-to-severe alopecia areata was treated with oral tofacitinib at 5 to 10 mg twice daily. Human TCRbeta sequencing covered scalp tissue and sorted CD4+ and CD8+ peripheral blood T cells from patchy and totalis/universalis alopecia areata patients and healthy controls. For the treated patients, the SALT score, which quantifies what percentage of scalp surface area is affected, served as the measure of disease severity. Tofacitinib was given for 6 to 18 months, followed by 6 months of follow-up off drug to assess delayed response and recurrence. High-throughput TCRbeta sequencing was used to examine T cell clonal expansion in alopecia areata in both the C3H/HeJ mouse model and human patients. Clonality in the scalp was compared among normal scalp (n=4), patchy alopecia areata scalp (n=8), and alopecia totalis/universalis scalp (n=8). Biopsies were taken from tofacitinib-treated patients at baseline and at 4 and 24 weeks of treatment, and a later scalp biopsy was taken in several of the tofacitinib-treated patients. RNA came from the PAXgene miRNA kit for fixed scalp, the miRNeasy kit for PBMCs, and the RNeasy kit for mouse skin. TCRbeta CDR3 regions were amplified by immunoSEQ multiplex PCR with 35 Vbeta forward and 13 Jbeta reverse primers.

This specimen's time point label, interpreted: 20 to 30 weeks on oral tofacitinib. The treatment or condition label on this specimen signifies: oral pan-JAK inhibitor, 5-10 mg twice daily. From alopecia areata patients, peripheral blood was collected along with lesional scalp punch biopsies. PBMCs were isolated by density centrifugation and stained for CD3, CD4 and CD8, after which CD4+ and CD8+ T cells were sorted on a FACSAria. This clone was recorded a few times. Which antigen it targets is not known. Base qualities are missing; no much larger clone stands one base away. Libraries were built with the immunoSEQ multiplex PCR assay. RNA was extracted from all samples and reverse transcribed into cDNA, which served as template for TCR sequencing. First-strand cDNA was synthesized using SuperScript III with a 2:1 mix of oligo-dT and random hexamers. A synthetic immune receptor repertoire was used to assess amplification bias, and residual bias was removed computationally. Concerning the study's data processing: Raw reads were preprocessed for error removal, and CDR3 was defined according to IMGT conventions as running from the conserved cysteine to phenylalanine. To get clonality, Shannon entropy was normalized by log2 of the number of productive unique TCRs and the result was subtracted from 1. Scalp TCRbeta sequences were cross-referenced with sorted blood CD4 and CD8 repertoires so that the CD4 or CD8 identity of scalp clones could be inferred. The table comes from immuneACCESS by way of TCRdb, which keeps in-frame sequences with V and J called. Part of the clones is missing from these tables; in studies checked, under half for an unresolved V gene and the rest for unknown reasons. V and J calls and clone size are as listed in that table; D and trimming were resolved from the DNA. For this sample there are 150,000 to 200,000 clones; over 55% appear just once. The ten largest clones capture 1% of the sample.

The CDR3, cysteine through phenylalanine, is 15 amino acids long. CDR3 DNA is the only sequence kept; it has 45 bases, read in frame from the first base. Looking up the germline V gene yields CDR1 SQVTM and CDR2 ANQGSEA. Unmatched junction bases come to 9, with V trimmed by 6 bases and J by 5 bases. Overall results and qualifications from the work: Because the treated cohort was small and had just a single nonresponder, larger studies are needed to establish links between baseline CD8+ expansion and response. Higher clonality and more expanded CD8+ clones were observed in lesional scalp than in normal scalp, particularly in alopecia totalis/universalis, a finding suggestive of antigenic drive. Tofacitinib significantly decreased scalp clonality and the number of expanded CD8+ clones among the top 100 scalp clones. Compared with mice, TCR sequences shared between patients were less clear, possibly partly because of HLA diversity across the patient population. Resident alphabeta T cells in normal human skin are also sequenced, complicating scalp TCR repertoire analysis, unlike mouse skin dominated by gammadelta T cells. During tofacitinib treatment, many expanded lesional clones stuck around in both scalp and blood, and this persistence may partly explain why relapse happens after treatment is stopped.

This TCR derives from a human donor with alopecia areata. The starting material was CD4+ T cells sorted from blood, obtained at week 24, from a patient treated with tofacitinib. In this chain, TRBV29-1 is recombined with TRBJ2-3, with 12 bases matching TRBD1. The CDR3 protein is CSVPGQGATGDTQYF. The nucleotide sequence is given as TGCAGCGTCCCGGGACAGGGGGCGACAGGAGATACGCAGTATTTT.